The sequence of this TCR beta chain was determined in a study of cytomegalovirus exposure and HLA in healthy donors. Across the study: A later analysis reported the 100 to 150 validation repertoires used the same platform as the roughly 700 first-cohort repertoires. Overall study findings and caveats: Researchers reported that a few CMV-associated chains were confirmed in vitro as CMV antigen-specific. Rare TCR sequences predominated, though certain public TCRs were found in many donors.

Losses at the gene ends were 0 bases for V and 6 bases for J; bases not matched to a gene: 8. CDR1 and CDR2 (germline): LGHNA, YSLEER. CDR3 length: 17 residues. As concerns this clone: Its antigen is unidentified.

TCRdb's table, derived via immunoSEQ multiplex PCR, lists solely in-frame clones and lacks some. The repertoire holds approximately 150,000 clones, with about four fifths as singletons. V usage is TRBV4-3 and J usage is TRBJ1-6; 7 bases match TRBD1. The receptor comes from a man younger than 40 in good health and CMV-seropositive. Sequenced material: PBMCs. The CDR3 spells CASSQDVGTAFNSPLHF. Written as DNA, the CDR3 is TGCGCCAGCAGCCAAGACGTCGGGACAGCCTTTAATTCACCCCTCCACTTT.